One and the same sample provided the 15 T cell receptor delta chains below, sequenced in a study of γδ T cells in repeated Plasmodium falciparum infection. Flow sorting of PBMC yielded separate Vgamma9/Vdelta2+ and Vdelta2-negative gammadelta T cell populations for bulk repertoire analysis. TCRdb called clones from the multiplex PCR reads again using CATT. The table lists 40,000 to 55,000 delta-chain clones, around 2% of them singletons. The sequenced sample consisted of gamma-delta T cells from blood. The receptor source for this set is a pool of human donors (malaria-infected and uninfected, not separated).

This clone has a count of ten or more. A read error likely explains this, since a far larger clone differs by one base. Distinct nucleotide sequences in the sample also encode this CDR3. The chain couples TRDV1 to TRDJ1; a possible D gene is TRDD2 (9 bases). Assignment of the J gene here rests on matching the DNA to germline, because TCRdb gives none. The CDR3 spans 21 residues. CDR1 and CDR2 from the germline V gene are TSWWSYY and QGS. The CDR3 here is CALGDPSYAVLGVIYTDKLIF. The CDR3 DNA reads as TGTGCCCTTGGGGATCCTTCCTACGCCGTACTGGGGGTTATATACACCGATAAACTCATCTTT.

This clone turned up a few times. TCRdb's entry gives the protein of a much larger clone, which mismatches this DNA's translation at residue 8, likely from a read error; the protein reported here is translated from the DNA. The CDR3 DNA reads TGTGCTCTTGGGGAAGGCCCCGCTCGGGACTTACTGGGGGATACTAGGGGGATATACACCGATAAACTCATCTTT. Protein product: CALGEGPARDLLGDTRGIYTDKLIF. The rearrangement links TRDV1 to TRDJ1; 12 bases map to TRDD3. The trim removed 2 bases at V and 0 bases at J, leaving 28 bases unmatched. The CDR3 runs to 25 residues. Germline assignment: CDR1 TSWWSYY and CDR2 QGS.

This clone showed up many times. It differs at one base from a far larger clone, so likely a read error. This sample also contains other DNA sequences that code for the same CDR3. The V segment is TRDV1, and no J call was made; the table's D call of TRDD3 was not tested on the DNA. Germline V gene sequence: CDR1 TSWWSYY, CDR2 QGS. The CDR3 length is 19 residues. The CDR3 protein is CALGEIQGVWGTSTDKLIF. The CDR3 DNA sequence: TGTGCTCTTGGGGAAATCCAAGGGGTCTGGGGGACGTCCACCGATAAGCTCATCTTT.

This clone was seen more than once but under ten times. TCRdb's protein, taken from a much larger clone, differs from this DNA's translation at residue 3, likely owing to a read error; the protein displayed comes from the DNA. V gene TRDV2 combines with J gene TRDJ1; TRDD3 matches 8 bases. No J gene is reported in TCRdb; it was inferred here by comparing the DNA with germline. Per germline, CDR1 GEAIGNYY and CDR2 EKD. This CDR3 contains 15 residues. The DNA for the CDR3 is TGTGCCTATGACCCTCTGGGGGACACCACCGATAAACTCATCTTT. Translating it yields CAYDPLGDTTDKLIF.

This clone has ten or more counts. A single base is all that separates this from a far larger clone, so a read error is likely. Other nucleotide sequences in the sample specify the same CDR3. The chain links TRDV2 to TRDJ1, with a weak D call TRDD3 (5 bases). Trimming took 3 bases from V and 0 from J, leaving 28 bases between them. Germline V gene data show CDR1 as GEAIGNYY and CDR2 as EKD. This CDR3 is built from 20 residues. The CDR3 reads CACDSVAVRGASLYTDKLIF. CDR3 nucleotides: TGTGCCTGTGACTCGGTCGCCGTTCGGGGGGCCTCCCTGTACACCGATAAACTCATCTTT.

Worth noting for this clone: For this DNA, TCRdb reports the protein of a much larger clone, which diverges at residue 3, most likely from a read error; the protein presented here is translated directly from the DNA. This chain links TRDV1 with TRDJ1, with 13 bases that match TRDD3. The CDR3 has 26 residues. Germline CDR1 is TSWWSYY and CDR2 is QGS. CDR3 region: CAIGAGFQVYYEFYWGIRGGTDKLIF. In DNA, the CDR3 is TGTGCTATTGGGGCAGGGTTTCAGGTCTACTACGAATTTTACTGGGGGATACGCGGGGGCACCGATAAACTCATCTTT.

Notes on this clone: A far larger clone is just one base off, so this is likely a read error. Distinct nucleotide sequences in the sample also encode this CDR3. This chain uses TRDV1 with TRDJ1, with 12 bases that match TRDD3. The CDR3 sequence is 21 residues long. The ends lost 3 bases at V and 8 bases at J; junction bases unmatched: 25. Germline CDR1 reads TSWWSYY; CDR2 reads QGS. This chain's CDR3 is CALGDPLLSSWGIRGLGKLIF. In nucleotides, the CDR3 is TGTGCTCTTGGGGATCCTCTTCTATCCAGCTGGGGGATACGCGGTCTTGGCAAACTCATCTTT.

This clone was counted at least ten times. This likely traces to a read error, being one base from a far larger clone. The sample contains more than one DNA sequence encoding this CDR3. This chain links TRDV3 with TRDJ1; D gene uncertain. The germline V and J ends were trimmed by 4 bases and 7 bases, with 19 bases remaining between them. This CDR3 comprises 13 residues. Per the germline V gene, CDR1 is TVYSNPD and CDR2 is GDNSRS (reference sequence). The chain's CDR3 is CAWNARICGKLIF. CDR3 DNA sequence: TGTGCCTGGAACGCAAGGATTTGCGGTAAACTCATCTTT. Full variable domain (remainder filled in from reference TRDV3 and TRDJ1): CDKVTQSSPDQTVASGSEVVLLCTYDTVYSNPDLFWYRIRPDYSFQFVFYGDNSRSEGADFTQGRFSVKHILTQKAFHLVISPVRTEDSATYYCAWNARICGKLIFGKGTRVTVEP.

Turning to this clone: TCRdb shows a much larger clone's protein in place of this DNA's translation, and the two differ at residue 22, likely through a read error; the protein shown is translated from the DNA. The chain uses TRDV1 and TRDJ1, with 9 positions matching TRDD3. The J gene is not listed in TCRdb, so it was assigned here from a DNA match to germline. CDR1 is TSWWSYY, CDR2 QGS, per germline. This CDR3 region has 28 residues. V dropped 3 bases and J dropped 1; count of bases not matched to a gene: 42. The CDR3 reads CALGDWGNNFPLEWGIRPAGLCTDKLIF. CDR3 nucleotides: TGTGCTCTTGGGGACTGGGGGAATAACTTTCCTCTTGAGTGGGGGATAAGACCTGCTGGTCTGTGCACCGATAAACTCATCTTT.

Of note for this clone: TCRdb shows a much larger clone's protein in place of this DNA's translation, and the two differ at residues 5 and 8, likely through a read error; the protein shown is translated from the DNA. This chain uses TRDV1 with TRDJ1; 9 bases align to TRDD3. This CDR3 region has 25 residues. V trimming: 5 bases; J trimming: 0 bases; junction bases outside the gene matches: 34. The germline gives CDR1 TSWWSYY, CDR2 QGS. The CDR3 reads CALGSRRTFLMLVTGGPLYTDKLIF. DNA for the CDR3: TGTGCTCTTGGGAGTCGTAGGACTTTCCTAATGTTGGTTACTGGGGGACCGCTGTACACCGATAAACTCATCTTT.

Many counts were recorded for this clone. The gene calls are TRDV1 and TRDJ1; TRDD3 matches at 10 bases. J gave up 0 bases and V 1 base, and 35 bases lay outside the gene matches. The CDR3 is made up of 27 amino acids. Looked up from germline, CDR1 is TSWWSYY and CDR2 is QGS. The DNA of the CDR3 is TGTGCTCTTGGGGAACCCGTTTCCTACGTGTCGGTGGGGGATACTTTCCCGCTCTATTTGTACACCGATAAACTCATCTTT. The encoded protein is CALGEPVSYVSVGDTFPLYLYTDKLIF.

In this sample, this clone turned up a few times. The TCRdb protein, from a much larger clone, departs from this DNA's translation at residue 15, likely by read error; the protein shown derives from the DNA. The chain has TRDV3 and TRDJ1, with 10 nucleotides matching TRDD3. Germline V gene data show CDR1 as TVYSNPD and CDR2 as GDNSRS (reference sequence). The J segment lost 1 base and the V segment lost 3 bases, leaving 32 bases of the junction unmatched. This CDR3 contains 23 residues. This CDR3 is CALDIHDVRRWGILRRFTDKLIF. The CDR3 region has the DNA TGTGCCTTAGATATTCACGACGTAAGGAGGTGGGGGATACTTCGGAGGTTCACCGATAAACTCATCTTT.

In the case of this clone: A single base is all that separates this from a far larger clone, so a read error is likely. This sample also contains other DNA sequences that code for the same CDR3. With the J gene uncalled, the V gene is TRDV1; the table's TRDD3 call for D was not verified on the DNA. The CDR3 spans 26 residues. Germline V CDR1 and CDR2: TSWWSYY, QGS. The CDR3 loop is CALGELARPSYVIPPHWGICPDKLIF. Written as DNA, the CDR3 is TGTGCTCTTGGGGAACTAGCACGGCCTTCCTACGTGATCCCACCTCACTGGGGGATATGTCCCGATAAGCTCATCTTT.

To note about this clone: This may stem from a read error, because a much larger clone lies one nucleotide away. The chain has TRDV2 and TRDJ1; 8 positions match TRDD3. Assignment of the J gene here rests on matching the DNA to germline, because TCRdb gives none. Germline lookup yields CDR1 GEAIGNYY and CDR2 EKD. The V segment lost 0 bases and the J segment 0 bases; nucleotides outside the gene matches: 14. The CDR3 sequence is 19 residues long. The CDR3 is CACDTLRLGAQRDTDKLIF. The DNA of the CDR3 is TGTGCCTGTGACACCTTGAGACTGGGGGCCCAAAGGGACACCGATAAACTCATCTTT.

This clone was recorded many times. TCRdb's protein for this DNA is that of a much larger clone and differs from the translation at residue 19, likely a read error; the protein shown is the DNA translation. This rearrangement joins TRDV1 to TRDJ1, with D maybe TRDD3 (6 bases). V dropped 5 bases and J dropped 12 bases, with 43 bases sitting between them. The germline V gene has CDR1 TSWWSYY and CDR2 QGS. The CDR3 totals 21 residues. CDR3 coding DNA: TGTGCTCTTGGGAGGTTTCTCTTAGGGCTGGGGATGCCCCATCAGCATATCGGATTCATCTTT. Protein: CALGRFLLGLGMPHQHIGFIF.